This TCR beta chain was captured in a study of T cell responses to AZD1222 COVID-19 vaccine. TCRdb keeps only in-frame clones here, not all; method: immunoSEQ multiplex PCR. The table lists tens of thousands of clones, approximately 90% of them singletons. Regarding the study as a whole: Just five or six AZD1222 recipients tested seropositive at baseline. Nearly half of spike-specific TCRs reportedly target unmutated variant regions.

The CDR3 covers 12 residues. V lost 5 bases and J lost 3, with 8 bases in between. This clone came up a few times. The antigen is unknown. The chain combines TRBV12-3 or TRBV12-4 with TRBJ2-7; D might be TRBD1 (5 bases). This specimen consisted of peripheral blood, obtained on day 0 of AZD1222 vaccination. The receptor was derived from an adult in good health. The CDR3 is CASSMQGYEQYF. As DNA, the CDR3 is TGTGCCAGCAGTATGCAGGGCTACGAGCAGTACTTC.